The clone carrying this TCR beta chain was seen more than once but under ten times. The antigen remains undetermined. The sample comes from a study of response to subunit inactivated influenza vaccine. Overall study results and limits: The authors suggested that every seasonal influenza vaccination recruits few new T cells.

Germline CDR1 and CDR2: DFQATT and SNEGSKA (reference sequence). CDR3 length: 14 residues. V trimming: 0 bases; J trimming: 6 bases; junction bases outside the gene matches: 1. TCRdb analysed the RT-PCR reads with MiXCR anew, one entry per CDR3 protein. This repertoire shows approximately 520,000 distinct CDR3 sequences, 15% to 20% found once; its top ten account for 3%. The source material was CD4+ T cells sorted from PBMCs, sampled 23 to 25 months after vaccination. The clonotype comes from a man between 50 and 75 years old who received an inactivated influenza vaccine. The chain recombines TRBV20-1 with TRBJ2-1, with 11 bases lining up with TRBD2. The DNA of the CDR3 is TGCAGTGCTAGAGATAGCGGGGGGGTCAATGAGCAGTTCTTC. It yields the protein CSARDSGGVNEQFF.